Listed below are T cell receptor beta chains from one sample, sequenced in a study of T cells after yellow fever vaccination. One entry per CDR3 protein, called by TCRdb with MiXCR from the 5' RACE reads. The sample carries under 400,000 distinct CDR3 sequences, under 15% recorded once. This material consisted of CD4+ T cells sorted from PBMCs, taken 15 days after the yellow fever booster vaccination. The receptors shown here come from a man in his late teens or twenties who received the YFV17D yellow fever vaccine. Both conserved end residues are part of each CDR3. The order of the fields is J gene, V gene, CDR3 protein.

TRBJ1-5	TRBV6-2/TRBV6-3	CASRPPGQGYHQPQHF
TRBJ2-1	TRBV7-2	CASSLALGQVGIFF
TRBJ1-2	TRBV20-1	CSASRDGNNYGYTF
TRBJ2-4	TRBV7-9	CASSLPRRLAGSEKNIQYF
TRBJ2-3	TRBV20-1	CSARRGQGTDTQYF
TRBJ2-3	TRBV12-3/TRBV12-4	CASSPKTSGAGDTQYF
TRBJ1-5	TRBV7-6	CASSFEMGAQPQHF
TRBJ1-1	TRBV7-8	CASSLGGGEAFF
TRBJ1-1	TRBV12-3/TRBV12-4	CASSLLWSMNTEAFF
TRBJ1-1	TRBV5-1	CASSFWTDFVGEAFF
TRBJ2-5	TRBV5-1	CASRLGLETQYF
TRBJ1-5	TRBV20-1	CSARSQGPQHF
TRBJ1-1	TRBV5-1	CASSQGTADTEAFF
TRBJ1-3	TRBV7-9	CASSPRSGDTIYF
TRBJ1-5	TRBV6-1	CASSEAGVRAGQPQHF
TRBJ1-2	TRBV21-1	CASSKCGHLYTF
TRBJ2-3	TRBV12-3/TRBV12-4	CASKFGATDTQYF
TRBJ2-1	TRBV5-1	CASSFMFNEQFF
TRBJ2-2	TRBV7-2	CASSLIRLGPFNTGELFF
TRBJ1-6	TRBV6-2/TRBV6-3	CASSGPARGQSPLHF
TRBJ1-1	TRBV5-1	CASSLNRPNTEAFF
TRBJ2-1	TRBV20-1	CSAQPGLAGSNEQFF
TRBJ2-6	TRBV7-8	CASSFRQESGANVLTF
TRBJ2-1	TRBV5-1	CASSLGSQGNEQFF
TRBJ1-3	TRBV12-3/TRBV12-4	CASSFARSSGNTIYF
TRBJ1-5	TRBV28	CASGSGEGPNQPQHF
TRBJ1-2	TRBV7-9	CASSWGAALDSYGYTF
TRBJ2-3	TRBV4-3	CASNLMGGGPDTQYF
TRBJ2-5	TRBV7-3	CASSLEGSGETQYF
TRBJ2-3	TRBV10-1	CASTSGGESTDTQYF
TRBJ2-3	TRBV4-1	CASSQEGIGVLATDTQYF
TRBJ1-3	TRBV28	CASSFVGTWERTSGNTIYF
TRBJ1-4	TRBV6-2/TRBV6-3	CASSSIGRFDNEKLFF
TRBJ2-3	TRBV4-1	CASSLNRAMAQYF
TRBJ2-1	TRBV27	CASMFWNEQFF
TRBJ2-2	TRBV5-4	CASSRFEGTGHTGELFF
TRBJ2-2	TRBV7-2	CASSPDPGTNTGELFF
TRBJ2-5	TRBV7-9	CASSYGSGFFGTQYF
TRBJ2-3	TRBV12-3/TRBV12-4	CASSSVAGGTDTQYF
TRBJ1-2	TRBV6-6	CASSSGDGDYGYTF
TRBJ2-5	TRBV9	CASSENAGTQYF